This TCR beta chain was identified during a study of spatial heterogeneity in lung cancer (dated by TCRdb to the late 2010s). Describing the broader study: Beta-chain transcripts were consistently detected in greater numbers than alpha-chain transcripts, which likely reflects a higher abundance of beta-chain transcripts. TCR alpha and beta repertoires were quantitatively compared across multiple tumor regions, matched nontumor lung and blood in non-small cell lung cancer. TCR repertoire features were related to nonsynonymous mutation counts determined by whole-exome sequencing of tumor tissue. In the raw uncorrected reads, each unique combination of TCR and UMI appeared more than ten times on average. At surgery, some 220 tumor regions, roughly 62 matched nontumor lung samples and some 54 PBMC samples were TCR-sequenced for both alpha and beta chains. Points the paper makes about the study in general: Confirming at a functional level the hypothesis that regional TCRs recognize regional mutations was considered to require additional single-cell paired TCR alpha and beta sequencing.

The CDR3 has 13 amino acids, counting the end cysteine and phenylalanine. The CDR3 DNA has 39 bases and is translated from base 1. Trimming at the junction amounts to 1 base on V and 5 bases on J, and the germline ends lie 8 bases apart. As encoded in the germline V gene, CDR1 is SGHTA while CDR2 is FQGNSA. The library was generated by 5' RACE. The listed sequencing device is NextSeq 500. To allow correction of PCR and sequencing errors, the TCR library protocol tagged every TCR cDNA molecule with a unique molecular identifier. Turning to the authors' computational methods: Decombinator tools were used for TCR identification, UMI-based error correction and CDR3 extraction. TCRs above a frequency of 2 per 1,000, corresponding to the top 1% of the tumor frequency distribution, were defined as expanded. Rényi diversity was computed with the R vegan package after subsampling each repertoire 100 times to 5,000 TCRs. CDR3 similarity networks were constructed using string-kernel similarity of amino acid triplets, with links drawn between CDR3s whose pairwise similarity was above 0.82. TCRdb applied fastp at Q25 and MiXCR to the public reads, then kept only in-frame beta chains. Under each unique CDR3 protein, matching rows form one entry showing the most common genes and DNA. The V and J calls were not made by the authors but by TCRdb's processing. The sample contains tens of thousands of distinct CDR3 sequences, approximately 3.1% of them found a single time. The biggest ten clones account for roughly 34% of the sample.

The meaning of the sample's time point label: sample taken at primary tumor resection. The donors were some 76 patients from the lung TRACERx cohort who had early-stage, untreated non-small cell lung cancer. Without any cell sorting, TCR sequencing was performed on whole RNA extracted either from tumor and nontumor lung tissue or from cryopreserved PBMC samples. Only patients for whom sufficient RNA was available from at least two tumor regions were selected for TCR sequencing. A lung pathologist reviewed the tumor and adjacent nontumor lung specimens before the specimens were selected. Ten or more counts support this clonotype. Its antigen has not been determined. Per-base quality was not reported, and no clone a single base away is much larger than it.

The sample was normal lung tissue next to the tumor, taken at surgery. This TCR derives from a male donor with early-stage non-small cell lung cancer. The chain couples TRBV7-2 to TRBJ2-5; the D gene is perhaps TRBD1 or TRBD2, each of them matching over 5 bases. Read as DNA, the sequence is TGTGCCAGCAGCTTAGGGGGGTTGGAGACCCAGTACTTC. This yields the protein CASSLGGLETQYF.